This record looks at one T cell receptor (beta chain) sequence and its context. Authors' methods: Using reference gene primer amplification, nucleated cell counts were estimated. The method was immunoSEQ multiplex PCR; TCRdb's version includes in-frame clones alone and lacks a portion of them. The V and J calls and clone size are taken from that table; D and trimming were inferred from the DNA. The sample contains roughly 85,000 clones, 86% of which appear only once. This entry belongs to a study of blood T cell repertoires in COVID-19. Across the whole study: The origin of the acute and convalescent COVID-19 samples was the United States, Italy and Spain. From T cells, B-cell-depleted T cells, or PBMCs came the material, which was cDNA or gDNA.

The CDR3 sequence is 20 residues long. Germline-derived CDR1 and CDR2 are MNHEY and SVGEGT. V trimming: 4 bases; J trimming: 0 bases; junction bases outside the gene matches: 11. The sample taken for sequencing was peripheral blood. The rearrangement uses TRBV6-2 or TRBV6-3 and TRBJ2-1; the match to TRBD2 covers 14 bases. This clonotype was sampled from a man between 50 and 59 years old with active or convalescent COVID-19. The CDR3 sequence: CASSSRRLAGGISSYNEQFF. The CDR3 bases are TGTGCCAGCAGTTCCCGCAGACTAGCGGGGGGGATTAGCTCCTACAATGAGCAGTTCTTC.